The 30 T cell receptor beta chains given below trace back to one sample, sequenced in a study of blood T cell repertoires in COVID-19. TCRdb's copy holds only in-frame clones and misses some; the assay was immunoSEQ multiplex PCR. This table holds 200,000 to 300,000 clones, about four fifths found once. Sequencing input: peripheral blood. These TCRs come from a young woman with acute or convalescent COVID-19.

The chain recombines TRBV28 with TRBJ1-2; TRBD1 matches at 11 bases. Trimming at V came to 6 bases and at J to 4 bases, leaving 10 bases not matched to a gene. In germline, CDR1 is MDHEN, CDR2 SYDVKM. The CDR3 runs 16 residues. The CDR3 DNA reads TGTGCCAGCAGCCTAGGACAGGGGGCACAGGGCTATGGCTACACCTTC. The encoded protein is CASSLGQGAQGYGYTF.

The V gene is TRBV6-5, the J gene TRBJ1-6, with D possibly matching TRBD1 (6 bases). Germline V gives CDR1 MNHEY, CDR2 SVGAGI. The CDR3 contains 14 residues. V lost 6 bases and J 7 bases, leaving 13 bases between the germline ends. The CDR3 sequence is CASRTGISNSPLHF. In DNA form, the CDR3 reads TGTGCCAGCAGAACAGGGATATCGAATTCACCCCTCCACTTT.

The V call is TRBV5-1, the J call TRBJ2-2; TRBD1 is a possible D gene (6 bases). V was clipped by 7 bases and J by 0 bases, with 13 bases between them. Looked up from germline, CDR1 is SGHRS and CDR2 is YFSETQ. The CDR3 sequence is 15 residues long. The CDR3: CASARDTPNTGELFF. DNA for the CDR3: TGCGCCAGCGCCCGGGACACCCCGAACACCGGGGAGCTGTTTTTT.

The chain links TRBV4-3 to TRBJ1-1, with D tentatively TRBD1 (6 bases). Trimming removed 1 base from V and 4 bases from J, with 13 bases in between. The CDR3 has 15 residues. Germline V gene lookup returns CDR1 LGHNA and CDR2 YSLEER. CDR3 residues: CASSQVYLGGTEAFF. The CDR3 coding sequence is TGCGCCAGCAGCCAAGTTTATTTAGGGGGCACTGAAGCTTTCTTT.

CDR3 DNA sequence: TGTGCCAGCGTTCCCCGGGGGACAGATACGCAGTATTTT. Its protein product is CASVPRGTDTQYF. The gene calls are TRBV18 and TRBJ2-3, with D perhaps matching TRBD2 (6 bases). V was clipped by 8 bases and J by 3 bases, with 12 bases between them. The CDR3 consists of 13 residues. In germline, CDR1 is KGHSH, CDR2 LQKENI.

The V call is TRBV28, the J call TRBJ2-4; 9 bases are shared with TRBD2. The CDR3 totals 15 residues. Germline trimming cut 5 bases from V and 0 bases from J; bases unmatched to any gene: 2. Per the germline V gene, CDR1 is MDHEN and CDR2 is SYDVKM. The CDR3 DNA reads TGTGCCAGCAGTGGGCGGGGGGGAGCCAAAAACATTCAGTACTTC. Protein product: CASSGRGGAKNIQYF.

In DNA form, the CDR3 reads TGTGCCAGCTCTTTTGAGGCGAGATATGGCTACACCTTC. Amino acid sequence: CASSFEARYGYTF. The chain uses TRBV18 and TRBJ1-2; no definite D call. V dropped 6 bases and J dropped 5 bases, with 13 bases sitting between them. Germline CDR1 and CDR2: KGHSH and LQKENI. The CDR3 consists of 13 residues.

The chain combines TRBV29-1 with TRBJ1-1, with 9 bases aligning to TRBD1. CDR1 is SQVTM and CDR2 is ANQGSEA in the germline V gene. The CDR3 contains 13 residues. J gave up 5 bases and V 5 bases, and 6 bases lay outside the gene matches. For the CDR3, the DNA is TGCAGCGTTCAACAGGGGGCAGGAACTGAAGCTTTCTTT. Amino acids: CSVQQGAGTEAFF.

The gene calls are TRBV23-1 and TRBJ2-5; TRBD2 matches 8 bases. TRBV23-1 is treated as an ORF (open reading frame) with a function not yet certain. V lost 3 bases, J lost 1 base, and 13 bases stayed unmatched. The CDR3 contains 18 residues. DNA of the CDR3: TGCGCCAGCAGTCAGATGTCCGGGAGGGCCCAGTCCCAAGAGACCCAGTACTTC. Translating it yields CASSQMSGRAQSQETQYF.

This clone was counted a single time. The CDR3 loop is CASSSDRVGEKLFF. DNA of the CDR3: TGTGCCAGCAGCTCGGACAGGGTTGGGGAAAAACTGTTTTTT. The J gene is TRBJ1-4, the V gene TRBV13; 8 nucleotides line up with TRBD1. Germline V gives CDR1 PRHDT, CDR2 FYEKMQ (reference sequence). Unmatched junction bases numbered 6, after V lost 4 bases and J lost 8 bases. This CDR3 has 14 amino acids. Drawing the rest from reference TRBV13 and TRBJ1-4, the complete variable domain is AAGVIQSPRHLIKEKRETATLKCYPIPRHDTVYWYQQGPGQDPQFLISFYEKMQSDKGSIPDRFSAQQFSDYHSELNMSSLELGDSALYFCASSSDRVGEKLFFGSGTQLSVL.

The chain is built from TRBV7-9 and TRBJ2-5; TRBD1 matches 9 bases. This CDR3 is built from 15 residues. The germline V gene has CDR1 SEHNR and CDR2 FQNEAQ (reference sequence). Losses at the gene ends were 2 bases for V and 4 bases for J; bases not matched to a gene: 5. For the CDR3, the DNA is TGTGCCAGCAGCTTATCGTACAGGGGGCCAGAGACCCAGTACTTC. It translates to CASSLSYRGPETQYF.

The rearrangement uses TRBV15 and TRBJ2-5, with 7 bases that match TRBD2. V shed 5 bases and J 5 bases; nucleotides not matched to a gene: 5. The germline CDR1 and CDR2 sequences are LNHNV and YYDKDF (reference sequence). The CDR3 length is 13 residues. CDR3 sequence (DNA): TGTGCCACCAGCGGACTAGGATGGGAGACCCAGTACTTC. This gives the protein CATSGLGWETQYF.

This clone was picked up one time. The CDR3, as DNA: TGTGCCAGCAGTTTAAACCCTCGGGGGGGGGCACGCCGGATAGCCAATCAGCCCCAGCATTTT. Residues: CASSLNPRGGARRIANQPQHF. The chain has TRBV28 and TRBJ1-5; D perhaps matches TRBD1 (6 bases). Trimming shortened V by 2 bases and J by 3 bases, and 29 bases separated the two germline ends. The germline gives CDR1 MDHEN, CDR2 SYDVKM. CDR3 length equals 21 residues. The full variable domain, rest sourced from reference TRBV28 and TRBJ1-5, is DVKVTQSSRYLVKRTGEKVFLECVQDMDHENMFWYRQDPGLGLRLIYFSYDVKMKEKGDIPEGYSVSREKKERFSLILESASTNQTSMYLCASSLNPRGGARRIANQPQHFGDGTRLSIL.

Comments on this clone: A much larger clone is a single base away; this may be a read error. The rearrangement uses TRBV6-5 and TRBJ1-2, with D perhaps matching TRBD1 (6 bases). This CDR3 is built from 13 residues. Germline loops: CDR1 MNHEY, CDR2 SVGAGI. V was clipped by 6 bases and J by 2 bases, with 10 bases between them. The CDR3 bases are TGTGCCAGCAGGCCGAGGGGGAACTATGGCTACACCTTC. It specifies CASRPRGNYGYTF.

The chain joins TRBV9 to TRBJ2-7, with a possible D match to TRBD1 (5 bases). Looked up from germline, CDR1 is SGDLS and CDR2 is YYNGEE. The CDR3 is made up of 14 amino acids. Trimming took 0 bases from V and 2 from J, leaving 9 bases between them. The CDR3 DNA reads as TGTGCCAGCAGCGTAGAACAGGACCCCTACGAGCAGTACTTC. This translates into CASSVEQDPYEQYF.

This clone was seen repeatedly, ten times or more. The CDR3 here is CASSPPGHDYEQYF. The CDR3 DNA reads TGTGCCAGCAGCCCTCCCGGACACGACTACGAGCAGTACTTC. V is TRBV7-2 and J is TRBJ2-7, with D perhaps matching TRBD1 (5 bases). The CDR3 spans 14 residues. Per germline, CDR1 SGHTA and CDR2 FQGNSA. The V and J ends lost 5 bases and 3 bases respectively, with 14 bases between them.

The rearrangement links TRBV6-5 to TRBJ1-2; TRBD1 is a possible D gene (6 bases). Trimming pared 5 bases from V and 7 bases from J, leaving 17 bases between. Looked up from germline, CDR1 is MNHEY and CDR2 is SVGAGI. CDR3 length: 14 amino acids. CDR3 bases: TGTGCCAGCAGTCTGATAGAGACAGGACCTGGCTACACCTTC. It is translated as CASSLIETGPGYTF.

The chain links TRBV5-5 to TRBJ2-5; D gene ambiguous. Looked up from germline, CDR1 is SGHKS and CDR2 is YYEKEE (reference sequence). The CDR3 has 13 amino acids. V was cut by 0 bases and J by 2 bases, with 5 bases left in between. The CDR3 sequence is CASSLAVQETQYF. CDR3 sequence (DNA): TGTGCCAGCAGCTTGGCGGTTCAAGAGACCCAGTACTTC.

This clone was seen just once. The rearrangement joins TRBV9 to TRBJ2-1; 13 bases map to TRBD2. This CDR3 has 18 residues. After removal of 0 bases from V and 4 bases from J, the junction contained 7 bases not matched to a gene. CDR1 and CDR2 from the germline V gene are SGDLS and YYNGEE. CDR3 region: CASSVAVVLAGGYNEQFF. The CDR3 DNA reads as TGTGCCAGCAGCGTAGCGGTGGTACTAGCGGGAGGGTACAATGAGCAGTTCTTC.

This rearrangement joins TRBV5-6 to TRBJ2-7; 11 nucleotides agree with TRBD2. With V trimmed by 2 bases and J by 4 bases, 5 bases remained unmatched. This CDR3 is built from 15 residues. Per the germline V gene, CDR1 is SGHDT and CDR2 is YYEEEE. Here the CDR3 reads CASSFPSGRYYEQYF. As DNA, the CDR3 is TGTGCCAGCAGCTTCCCTAGCGGGAGGTATTACGAGCAGTACTTC.

In this sample, this clone turned up a few times. The chain uses TRBV6-2 or TRBV6-3 and TRBJ1-1; D might be TRBD1 (5 bases). Germline CDR1 MNHEY, CDR2 SVGEGT. There are 15 residues in the CDR3. Deletions cut 0 bases from V and 6 bases from J, with 14 bases between. CDR3 nucleotide sequence: TGTGCCAGCAGTTACTCGGCAGGGATTCCCCCTGAAGCTTTCTTT. It codes for CASSYSAGIPPEAFF.

The J gene is TRBJ1-1, the V gene TRBV2; TRBD1 matches at 9 bases. The CDR3 has 17 residues. Germline assignment: CDR1 SNHLY and CDR2 FYNNEI. V gave up 0 bases and J gave up 0 bases; unmatched junction bases: 5. CDR3 region: CASSEAGTGSVNTEAFF. As DNA, the CDR3 is TGTGCCAGCAGTGAAGCGGGGACAGGGTCGGTGAACACTGAAGCTTTCTTT.

In this sample, this clone turned up once. This chain connects TRBV9 to TRBJ2-2; D remains ambiguous. This CDR3 region has 15 residues. V was trimmed by 4 bases and J by 3 bases, leaving 13 bases between them. The V gene's germline CDR1 is SGDLS and CDR2 YYNGEE. This CDR3 is CASSPRDLHTGELFF. Here the CDR3 DNA reads TGTGCCAGCAGCCCCCGAGACTTACACACCGGGGAGCTGTTTTTT.

The chain is built from TRBV6-2 or TRBV6-3 and TRBJ1-1, with 11 bases aligning to TRBD1. This CDR3 is 14 amino acids long. Germline V CDR1 and CDR2: MNHEY, SVGEGT. After removal of 1 base from V and 6 bases from J, the junction contained 1 base not matched to a gene. The CDR3 nucleotides read TGTGCCAGCAGTTACTGGGGACAGGGGGCTGAAGCTTTCTTT. This encodes CASSYWGQGAEAFF.

J is TRBJ2-5 and V is TRBV29-1; 7 bases are a match to TRBD1. J gave up 4 bases and V 3 bases, and 11 bases lay outside the gene matches. The CDR3 contains 15 residues. Per germline, CDR1 SQVTM and CDR2 ANQGSEA. DNA of the CDR3: TGCAGCGTTGAGAAGGGGGCTGGTTTGGGAGAGACCCAGTACTTC. Its protein is CSVEKGAGLGETQYF.

This clone was recorded once. J is TRBJ1-3 and V is TRBV2; 8 bases map to TRBD1. V gave up 3 bases and J gave up 8 bases; unmatched junction bases: 9. CDR3 length equals 15 residues. The germline V gene has CDR1 SNHLY and CDR2 FYNNEI. The CDR3 loop is CASSEDRVPSDTIYF. As DNA, the CDR3 is TGTGCCAGCAGTGAGGACAGGGTGCCGAGTGACACCATATATTTT. The full variable domain, its missing parts supplied by reference TRBV2 and TRBJ1-3, is EPEVTQTPSHQVTQMGQEVILRCVPISNHLYFYWYRQILGQKVEFLVSFYNNEISEKSEIFDDQFSVERPDGSNFTLKIRSTKLEDSAMYFCASSEDRVPSDTIYFGEGSWLTVV.

This clone was recorded a few times. The chain recombines TRBV5-5 with TRBJ1-1; 7 nucleotides agree with TRBD1. CDR3 length equals 15 residues. In germline, CDR1 is SGHKS, CDR2 YYEKEE (reference sequence). V shed 2 bases and J 5 bases; nucleotides not matched to a gene: 9. The CDR3 is CASSLFSGQLTEAFF. The CDR3 coding sequence is TGTGCCAGCAGCTTATTTTCGGGACAGTTAACTGAAGCTTTCTTT.

The chain carries TRBV11-2 and TRBJ1-5; D gene ambiguous. From germline, CDR1 is SGHAT and CDR2 FQNNGV. Trimming cost V 1 base and J 1 base, with 8 bases left between them. The CDR3 is 15 residues long. The CDR3 here is CASSLGESSNQPQHF. The DNA for the CDR3 is TGTGCCAGCAGCTTAGGAGAAAGCAGCAATCAGCCCCAGCATTTT.

The chain carries TRBV7-8 and TRBJ2-3; TRBD2 might be the D (6 bases). This CDR3 comprises 15 residues. Germline CDR1 and CDR2: SGHVS and FQNEAQ. Trimming cost V 4 bases and J 5 bases, with 16 bases left between them. CDR3: CASSYNRDLGDTQYF. The DNA of the CDR3 is TGTGCCAGCAGCTATAATCGGGACTTAGGAGATACGCAGTATTTT.

Written as DNA, the CDR3 is TGTGCCAGCAGCTTGGTTCTGGCAGGGGAAGCTTTCTTT. Its protein is CASSLVLAGEAFF. The chain joins TRBV5-6 to TRBJ1-1; D may be TRBD1 (5 bases). Deletions cut 0 bases from V and 8 bases from J, with 11 bases between. This CDR3 has 13 amino acids. CDR1 is SGHDT and CDR2 is YYEEEE in the germline V gene.